These 6 T cell receptor beta chains were all obtained from the same sample, sequenced in a study of T cells in women clearing cervical HPV infection. Libraries were prepared by immunoSEQ multiplex PCR; TCRdb keeps only in-frame clonotypes and omits some of them. The sample table includes approximately 35,000 clones. Sequencing input: blood buffy coat. These receptors were taken from a woman aged 18 to 75 with a cervical HPV16 infection that either progressed to CIN3+ or cleared (not recorded which).

On this clone itself: The observed sequence ends 3 residues before the CDR3 terminus, with the missing tail filled in from the germline J gene. This rearrangement joins TRBV2 to TRBJ2-7; 12 bases map to TRBD2. The CDR3 totals 19 residues. Germline V gives CDR1 SNHLY, CDR2 FYNNEI. The V gene end was trimmed by 0 bases and the J gene end by 5 bases; junction bases not matched to a gene: 14. This CDR3 is CASSEAQWGLAGGSHEQYF. Partial CDR3 DNA: TGTGCCAGCAGTGAAGCGCAGTGGGGTCTAGCGGGGGGGAGCCACGAG.

To note about this clone: The read is 3 residues too short to cover the CDR3 end, so that end is filled in from the germline J gene. The chain has TRBV20-1 and TRBJ2-5, with a tentative D call TRBD1 (5 bases). The length of the CDR3 is 15 residues. Germline V gives CDR1 DFQATT, CDR2 SNEGSKA (reference sequence). V lost 1 base and J lost 0, with 12 bases in between. The CDR3 loop is CSARGTKEDQETQYF. The sequenced CDR3 bases are TGCAGTGCTAGAGGGACAAAGGAAGACCAAGAGACC.

As for this clone: The sequence runs out 3 residues before the end of the CDR3; the remainder is reconstructed from the germline J gene. The rearrangement joins TRBV19 to TRBJ2-2; 8 bases line up with TRBD1. Germline V gene sequence: CDR1 LNHDA, CDR2 SQIVND (reference sequence). The CDR3 is 15 residues long. This CDR3 is CASSSQGALNSPLFF. CDR3 DNA (partial): TGTGCCAGTAGTTCTCAGGGGGCTCTAAATTCACCG.

Comment on this clone: The read halts 3 residues ahead of the CDR3 end, with the missing end drawn from the germline J gene. The rearrangement uses TRBV18 and TRBJ2-1; 7 bases agree with TRBD1. The germline CDR1 and CDR2 sequences are KGHSH and LQKENI. After removal of 3 bases from V and 5 bases from J, the junction contained 1 base not matched to a gene. CDR3 size: 13 residues. The sequenced part of the CDR3 DNA is TGTGCCAGCTCACCGGACAGGCACAATGAG. Translating gives CASSPDRHNE. The CDR3, in full, reads CASSPDRHNEQFF.

Regarding this clone: Read data end 3 residues before the CDR3 end; the end is taken from the germline J gene. The chain employs TRBV7-2 and TRBJ1-4, with a weak D call TRBD1 (5 bases). Looked up from germline, CDR1 is SGHTA and CDR2 is FQGNSA. Trimming removed 1 base at V and 8 bases at J, with 14 bases between. This CDR3 comprises 15 residues. The CDR3 region is CASSLGGGEEEKLFF. The sequenced CDR3 bases are TGTGCCAGCAGCTTAGGGGGCGGAGAAGAAGAAAAA.

Comment on this clone: From the germline J gene comes the end of the CDR3, since the read stops 3 residues before it. The J gene is TRBJ2-1, the V gene TRBV7-3, with 8 bases matching TRBD2. V trimming: 5 bases; J trimming: 3 bases; junction bases outside the gene matches: 6. There are 15 residues in the CDR3. Germline loops: CDR1 SGHTA, CDR2 FQGTGA. The CDR3 reads CASSVSGALYNEQFF. The sequenced part of the CDR3 DNA is TGTGCCAGCAGCGTTAGCGGGGCTCTCTACAATGAG.